These 8 T cell receptor beta chains originate from one sample sequenced in a study of T cell repertoires in cytomegalovirus infection. A single record per CDR3 protein comes from TCRdb applying MiXCR to the reads. The table lists some 350,000 distinct CDR3 sequences, 15% to 20% of them singletons. Material: PBMCs. These receptor sequences come from a human donor in good health (CMV status not recorded). Some clones in this sample may be carry-over from other donors' samples.

This clonotype was detected only a few times. This chain uses TRBV7-2 with TRBJ1-1; D unresolved. Trimming left V 6 bases short and J 0 bases short, with 11 bases between. Germline CDR1 reads SGHTA; CDR2 reads FQGNSA. The CDR3 consists of 14 residues. CDR3 amino acids: CASRTAEVNTEAFF. The CDR3 nucleotides read TGTGCCAGCAGAACCGCAGAAGTGAACACTGAAGCTTTCTTT.

This chain connects TRBV7-2 to TRBJ1-6; 7 bases align to TRBD1. The germline V gene encodes CDR1 SGHTA and CDR2 FQGNSA. After removal of 5 bases from V and 9 bases from J, the junction contained 10 bases not matched to a gene. The CDR3 totals 15 residues. The DNA of the CDR3 is TGTGCCAGCAGCCGCACAAGGACAGGCCTTTCACCCCTCCACTTT. Its protein product is CASSRTRTGLSPLHF.

This clonotype has ten or more counts. The CDR3: CASSQGLSVLYEQYF. The CDR3 DNA reads TGTGCCAGCAGCCAAGGGTTGAGCGTCCTCTACGAGCAGTACTTC. The chain carries TRBV12-3 or TRBV12-4 and TRBJ2-7; D remains unclear. The CDR3 consists of 15 residues. V was shortened by 6 bases and J by 3 bases, with 18 bases between the two germline ends.

This clonotype has a count of ten or more. The chain uses TRBV6-2 or TRBV6-3 and TRBJ1-1; no definite D call. Deletions cut 0 bases from V and 0 bases from J, with 11 bases between. Germline lookup yields CDR1 MNHEY and CDR2 SVGEGT. The CDR3 is 16 residues long. The CDR3 loop is CASSYSSVTLNTEAFF. CDR3 sequence (DNA): TGTGCCAGCAGTTACTCGAGCGTCACCTTGAACACTGAAGCTTTCTTT.

V usage is TRBV29-1 and J usage is TRBJ2-3; 12 nucleotides align to TRBD1. CDR3 size: 13 residues. V lost 7 bases and J lost 2; bases outside the gene matches: 1. Germline V gene lookup returns CDR1 SQVTM and CDR2 ANQGSEA. CDR3 in amino acids: CSGGQGATDTQYF. For the CDR3, the DNA is TGCAGCGGGGGACAGGGGGCCACAGATACGCAGTATTTT.

This clonotype was detected a few times. The CDR3 DNA reads as TGCAGCGTCCCCCCTTACCTCACAGATACGCAGTATTTT. Translating gives CSVPPYLTDTQYF. The chain has TRBV29-1 and TRBJ2-3; no reliable D call. The germline V gene encodes CDR1 SQVTM and CDR2 ANQGSEA. CDR3 length: 13 amino acids. The V end lost 6 bases, the J end lost 2 bases, and 12 bases lay between the germline ends.

The CDR3 loop reads CASGRGGLSGNTIYF. The CDR3 nucleotides are TGTGCCAGTGGCCGGGGGGGGCTCTCTGGAAACACCATATATTTT. The genes are TRBV19 and TRBJ1-3, with D perhaps TRBD1 (6 bases). The V gene's germline CDR1 is LNHDA and CDR2 SQIVND (reference sequence). The V gene lost 8 bases and the J gene lost 0 bases, with 14 bases spanning the gap. This CDR3 has 15 amino acids.

This clonotype was seen at least ten times. CDR3 region: CASSLSGDEQYF. Written as DNA, the CDR3 is TGTGCCAGCAGCTTGTCGGGGGACGAGCAGTACTTC. This rearrangement joins TRBV7-2 to TRBJ2-7, with D possibly matching TRBD2 (6 bases). This CDR3 has 12 amino acids. With 3 bases removed from V and 5 bases from J, the gap between germline ends came to 8 bases. From germline, CDR1 is SGHTA and CDR2 FQGNSA.